The 5 T cell receptor beta chains below were found in one sample sequenced in a study of early T cells in non-severe SARS-CoV-2 infection. TCRdb redid the calling of the 5' RACE reads with MiXCR, one entry per CDR3 protein. Of 110,000 or so distinct CDR3 sequences in the sample, 12% are singletons; the top ten hold less than 3.5%. Sequencing was carried out using whole blood. These receptors were taken from an adult who was a healthcare worker with PCR-confirmed SARS-CoV-2 infection or an uninfected control (not recorded which).

The chain carries TRBV4-2 and TRBJ2-2, with 10 bases identical to TRBD1. The CDR3 extends over 16 amino acids. Per germline, CDR1 LGHNA and CDR2 YNFKEQ. Unmatched junction bases numbered 3, after V lost 4 bases and J lost 1 base. The CDR3 sequence: CASSLGDRGNTGELFF. CDR3 DNA sequence: TGTGCCAGCAGCCTGGGGGACAGGGGGAACACCGGGGAGCTGTTTTTT.

This clonotype appeared a few times. The chain uses TRBV2 and TRBJ2-7, with a possible D match to TRBD2 (5 bases). Germline assignment: CDR1 SNHLY and CDR2 FYNNEI. The CDR3 has 12 amino acids. The V gene lost 7 bases and the J gene lost 6 bases, with 13 bases spanning the gap. The CDR3 is CASNAARGEQYF. CDR3 nucleotide sequence: TGTGCCAGCAATGCGGCTCGGGGCGAGCAGTACTTC.

On this clonotype itself: The germline gene is not matched at one end of the junction; a read error may be the cause. The rearrangement uses TRBV5-8 and TRBJ2-3, with TRBD1 matching over 7 bases. The CDR3 extends over 15 amino acids. Germline lookup yields CDR1 SGHTS and CDR2 YDEGEE. This CDR3 is CASSLRRGPTDTQYF. CDR3 DNA sequence: TGTGCCAGCAGCTTACGAAGGGGGCCCACAGATACGCAGTACTTT.

The chain uses TRBV6-6 and TRBJ1-1; weak D call: TRBD1 (5 bases). CDR1 is MNHNY and CDR2 is SVGAGI in the germline V gene (reference sequence). V was clipped by 4 bases and J by 10 bases, with 13 bases between them. This CDR3 region has 12 residues. CDR3 protein: CASSSPGEAAFF. The CDR3 nucleotides are TGTGCCAGCAGTTCCCCGGGGGAGGCAGCTTTCTTT.

This clonotype was counted a few times. The CDR3 here is CASSYSTQRDGYTF. CDR3 coding DNA: TGTGCCAGCAGTTACTCGACTCAGCGGGATGGCTACACCTTC. The chain links TRBV6-5 to TRBJ1-2; no firm D call. CDR1 and CDR2 (germline): MNHEY, SVGAGI. The ends were cut back, 0 bases at V and 6 bases at J, with 11 bases in the middle. The CDR3 sequence is 14 residues long.